A single sample is the source of the 25 T cell receptor beta chains below, sequenced in a study of cytomegalovirus exposure and HLA in healthy donors. PCR employed 60 Vbeta and 13 Jbeta primers. Using immunoSEQ multiplex PCR, the repertoire was profiled, and TCRdb retains in-frame clones only, with some absent. In the table there are 130,000 or so clones, about four fifths of which are singletons. Sequencing used PBMCs. Receptors originate from a man aged 18 to 30 in good health and CMV-seronegative.

The V and J genes are TRBV7-2 and TRBJ1-2; 8 bases align to TRBD1. J gave up 7 bases and V 1 base, and 11 bases lay outside the gene matches. CDR3 size: 16 residues. Germline CDR1 and CDR2: SGHTA and FQGNSA. The CDR3, as DNA: TGTGCCAGCAGCTTAGGGTCTAGAGGACAGGGAAGTGGCTACACCTTC. Amino acid sequence: CASSLGSRGQGSGYTF. The variable domain in full, completed from reference TRBV7-2 and TRBJ1-2, reads GAGVSQSPSNKVTEKGKDVELRCDPISGHTALYWYRQSLGQGLEFLIYFQGNSAPDKSGLPSDRFSAERTGGSVSTLTIQRTQQEDSAVYLCASSLGSRGQGSGYTFGSGTRLTVV.

In this sample, this clone turned up a few times. The chain has TRBV13 and TRBJ1-2, with 8 bases that match TRBD1. Trimming removed 5 bases from V and 8 bases from J; junction bases left unmatched: 7. The CDR3 is 13 amino acids. Per germline, CDR1 PRHDT and CDR2 FYEKMQ (reference sequence). The chain's CDR3 is CASSPGQGRGYTF. CDR3 coding DNA: TGTGCCAGCAGCCCAGGACAGGGTAGGGGCTACACCTTC.

The chain joins TRBV9 to TRBJ2-7, with 7 bases fitting TRBD1. The ends lost 0 bases at V and 2 bases at J; junction bases unmatched: 5. The CDR3 runs 15 residues. Germline CDR1 reads SGDLS; CDR2 reads YYNGEE. The CDR3 region has the DNA TGTGCCAGCAGCGTAGAAGAGGGGGCGACCTACGAGCAGTACTTC. This gives the protein CASSVEEGATYEQYF.

The chain is built from TRBV7-2 and TRBJ2-3, with a tentative D call TRBD2 (7 bases). The germline gives CDR1 SGHTA, CDR2 FQGNSA. The CDR3 length is 16 residues. Trimming took off 5 bases at V and 6 bases at J, with 21 bases between the two ends. Here the CDR3 reads CASSVFVGGAKDTQYF. The DNA for the CDR3 is TGTGCCAGCAGCGTCTTTGTGGGGGGGGCCAAGGATACGCAGTATTTT.

The V and J genes are TRBV6-4 and TRBJ1-1; D remains ambiguous. The CDR3 runs 13 residues. Germline V CDR1 and CDR2: MRHNA, SNTAGT. V was cut by 4 bases and J by 1 base, with 7 bases left in between. This CDR3 reads CASSVRENTEAFF. The CDR3, as DNA: TGTGCCAGCAGTGTACGCGAGAACACTGAAGCTTTCTTT.

The rearrangement links TRBV25-1 to TRBJ1-1; the D gene is possibly TRBD1 (5 bases). Germline CDR1 is MGHDK and CDR2 is SYGVNS. With 2 bases removed from V and 4 bases from J, the gap between germline ends came to 14 bases. CDR3 size: 15 residues. This chain's CDR3 is CASSERAGLGTEAFF. The CDR3 region has the DNA TGTGCCAGCAGTGAACGTGCAGGGCTGGGCACTGAAGCTTTCTTT.

The chain joins TRBV11-2 to TRBJ2-2; TRBD1 matches 8 bases. The CDR3 runs 18 residues. Germline V lookup: CDR1 SGHAT, CDR2 FQNNGV. V shed 5 bases, J shed 5 bases, and the junction held 16 bases outside the gene matches. Here the CDR3 reads CASSPLARTGRWTGELFF. The CDR3 nucleotides are TGTGCCAGCAGCCCCCTTGCAAGGACAGGGCGTTGGACCGGGGAGCTGTTTTTT. The full variable domain, its missing parts supplied by reference TRBV11-2 and TRBJ2-2, is EAGVAQSPRYKIIEKRQSVAFWCNPISGHATLYWYQQILGQGPKLLIQFQNNGVVDDSQLPKDRFSAERLKGVDSTLKIQPAKLEDSAVYLCASSPLARTGRWTGELFFGEGSRLTVL.

This clone was seen only a few times. The chain employs TRBV4-1 and TRBJ2-2; 8 bases are a match to TRBD1. The CDR3 length is 15 residues. CDR1 is MGHRA and CDR2 is YSYEKL in the germline V gene. V dropped 3 bases and J dropped 5; count of bases not matched to a gene: 5. The CDR3 bases are TGCGCCAGCAGCCAGGACAGGGCGGGGACCGGGGAGCTGTTTTTT. Its protein product is CASSQDRAGTGELFF.

The V call is TRBV21-1, the J call TRBJ1-1; the table's D call TRBD1 went unverified against the DNA. TRBV21-1 is a pseudogene segment. The CDR3 is 12 amino acids. The DNA of the CDR3 is TGTGCCAGCAGGGACAGGGGGCAATGGGCTTTCTTT. As protein: CASRDRGQWAFF.

This rearrangement joins TRBV11-2 to TRBJ2-1; 9 bases line up with TRBD2. V gave up 4 bases and J gave up 6 bases; unmatched junction bases: 13. The CDR3 is made up of 17 amino acids. CDR1 is SGHAT and CDR2 is FQNNGV in the germline V gene. DNA of the CDR3: TGTGCCAGCAGCTCCCTAAGGCGGGGGGGCGTAGCCAATGAGCAGTTCTTC. Its protein is CASSSLRRGGVANEQFF.

V is TRBV4-2 and J is TRBJ2-3; 7 positions agree with TRBD1. The V gene end was trimmed by 0 bases and the J gene end by 0 bases; junction bases not matched to a gene: 15. Per germline, CDR1 LGHNA and CDR2 YNFKEQ. CDR3 length equals 20 residues. The CDR3 here is CASSQERWSTGTASTDTQYF. CDR3 bases: TGTGCCAGCAGCCAAGAAAGGTGGAGCACCGGGACAGCTAGCACAGATACGCAGTATTTT.

This chain connects TRBV5-1 to TRBJ2-7; TRBD1 is a possible D gene (6 bases). V shed 3 bases and J shed 4 bases, with 20 bases lying between them. Germline loops: CDR1 SGHRS, CDR2 YFSETQ. This CDR3 region has 16 residues. The CDR3 nucleotides read TGCGCCAGCAGCTGGGGATGGGGGCAAAGCGATTACGAGCAGTACTTC. It is translated as CASSWGWGQSDYEQYF.

In its sample, this clone was seen once. The CDR3 region is CASSLDRRVPYNEQFF. The CDR3, as DNA: TGTGCCAGCAGCTTAGATCGCAGGGTCCCCTACAATGAGCAGTTCTTC. This chain links TRBV11-2 with TRBJ2-1; maybe TRBD1 (5 bases). V shed 0 bases and J shed 2 bases, with 11 bases lying between them. The CDR3 has 16 amino acids. Germline assignment: CDR1 SGHAT and CDR2 FQNNGV.

The V gene is TRBV5-1, the J gene TRBJ2-7, with 10 bases fitting TRBD1. This CDR3 is 16 amino acids long. V trimming: 0 bases; J trimming: 4 bases; junction bases outside the gene matches: 7. Germline lookup yields CDR1 SGHRS and CDR2 YFSETQ. CDR3: CASSLATDRGMYEQYF. In nucleotides, the CDR3 is TGCGCCAGCAGCTTGGCCACGGACAGGGGGATGTACGAGCAGTACTTC.

The rearrangement uses TRBV6-6 and TRBJ2-1; the D gene is possibly TRBD1 (6 bases). Germline CDR1 is MNHNY and CDR2 is SVGAGI (reference sequence). This CDR3 spans 16 amino acids. V was clipped by 4 bases and J by 8 bases, with 21 bases between them. The chain's CDR3 is CASSLISGRGNDEQFF. The CDR3 DNA sequence: TGTGCCAGCAGTTTGATATCGGGCAGGGGTAACGATGAGCAGTTCTTC.

This chain uses TRBV6-5 with TRBJ1-3; 7 nucleotides line up with TRBD1. Germline CDR1 and CDR2: MNHEY and SVGAGI. The J segment lost 7 bases and the V segment lost 2 bases, leaving 5 bases of the junction unmatched. The CDR3 runs to 14 residues. The CDR3 DNA is TGTGCCAGCAGTTACGGGGGCAGGGGGAACACCATATATTTT. Its translation is CASSYGGRGNTIYF.

The genes are TRBV18 and TRBJ1-1; possibly TRBD1 for D (5 bases). Per germline, CDR1 KGHSH and CDR2 LQKENI. There are 13 residues in the CDR3. V lost 6 bases to trimming and J lost 4 bases, with 12 bases between them. In nucleotides, the CDR3 is TGTGCCAGCTCTAAGGACACCGCCACTGAAGCTTTCTTT. It yields the protein CASSKDTATEAFF. The full variable domain, in which reference TRBV18 and TRBJ1-1 provide the parts outside the CDR3, is NAGVMQNPRHLVRRRGQEARLRCSPMKGHSHVYWYRQLPEEGLKFMVYLQKENIIDESGMPKERFSAEFPKEGPSILRIQQVVRGDSAAYFCASSKDTATEAFFGQGTRLTVV.

A word on this clone: Because the CDR3's place on the DNA is in doubt, the DNA is left out and the CDR3 is given as listed by TCRdb. The chain combines TRBV21-1 with TRBJ1-2; the D call TRBD1 from the table was never checked on the DNA. TRBV21-1 is noted as a pseudogene. The CDR3 has 16 residues if both end residues are counted. This CDR3 reads CASSKVGQGANYGYTF.

This chain joins TRBV6-5 and TRBJ1-1, with a weak D call TRBD1 (6 bases). This CDR3 spans 13 amino acids. Germline V gene sequence: CDR1 MNHEY, CDR2 SVGAGI. V lost 6 bases to trimming and J lost 4 bases, with 12 bases between them. Here the CDR3 DNA reads TGTGCCAGCAGCCTCCACAGGGTCACTGAAGCTTTCTTT. Translated, it gives CASSLHRVTEAFF.

The chain has TRBV11-2 and TRBJ1-1; D is possibly TRBD1 (5 bases). Deletions cut 1 base from V and 6 bases from J, with 9 bases between. The length of the CDR3 is 13 residues. CDR1 and CDR2 from the germline V gene are SGHAT and FQNNGV. This chain's CDR3 is CASSLAWGPEAFF. In nucleotides, the CDR3 is TGTGCCAGCAGCTTAGCCTGGGGCCCTGAAGCTTTCTTT. The variable domain in full, completed from reference TRBV11-2 and TRBJ1-1, reads EAGVAQSPRYKIIEKRQSVAFWCNPISGHATLYWYQQILGQGPKLLIQFQNNGVVDDSQLPKDRFSAERLKGVDSTLKIQPAKLEDSAVYLCASSLAWGPEAFFGQGTRLTVV.

The chain combines TRBV5-1 with TRBJ1-1, with D tentatively TRBD1 (6 bases). The CDR3 consists of 13 residues. Trimming pared 3 bases from V and 7 bases from J, leaving 13 bases between. Germline V gene data show CDR1 as SGHRS and CDR2 as YFSETQ. CDR3 bases: TGCGCCAGCAGCTCGGGGACATCGGGTGAAGCTTTCTTT. Translation gives CASSSGTSGEAFF.

The chain employs TRBV13 and TRBJ1-1; 10 bases map to TRBD1. There are 17 residues in the CDR3. CDR1 PRHDT and CDR2 FYEKMQ come from the germline V gene (reference sequence). V was clipped by 5 bases and J by 6 bases; unmatched bases: 15. CDR3 DNA sequence: TGTGCCAGCAGCGGCCAGGAGGGGACAGGGGTTTTGGCTGAAGCTTTCTTT. Encoded protein: CASSGQEGTGVLAEAFF. The full variable domain, with the rest looked up from reference TRBV13 and TRBJ1-1, is AAGVIQSPRHLIKEKRETATLKCYPIPRHDTVYWYQQGPGQDPQFLISFYEKMQSDKGSIPDRFSAQQFSDYHSELNMSSLELGDSALYFCASSGQEGTGVLAEAFFGQGTRLTVV.

The V gene is TRBV5-6, the J gene TRBJ1-1; the match to TRBD1 covers 9 bases. Germline CDR1 SGHDT, CDR2 YYEEEE. Trimming at V came to 4 bases and at J to 5 bases, leaving 9 bases not matched to a gene. There are 15 residues in the CDR3. The CDR3 loop is CASSGTGGGRTEAFF. CDR3 coding DNA: TGTGCCAGCAGCGGAACAGGGGGCGGTAGGACTGAAGCTTTCTTT.

The chain uses TRBV7-6 and TRBJ2-5, with 8 bases aligning to TRBD1. J gave up 5 bases and V 5 bases, and 7 bases lay outside the gene matches. Germline V gives CDR1 SGHVS, CDR2 FNYEAQ. The CDR3 sequence is 14 residues long. CDR3 sequence: CASSPGTGAETQYF. The DNA for the CDR3 is TGTGCCAGCAGCCCCGGGACAGGAGCGGAGACCCAGTACTTC.

This chain uses TRBV5-1 with TRBJ1-3; possibly TRBD1 for D (5 bases). CDR3 length equals 14 residues. The germline CDR1 and CDR2 sequences are SGHRS and YFSETQ. Trimming pared 4 bases from V and 0 bases from J, leaving 8 bases between. CDR3 in amino acids: CASSPGVSGNTIYF. The CDR3 DNA sequence: TGCGCCAGCAGCCCGGGGGTCTCTGGAAACACCATATATTTT.